Presented here are 18 T cell receptor beta chains from one specimen sequenced in a study of T cell responses to AZD1222 COVID-19 vaccine. Here immunoSEQ multiplex PCR was the method, and the copy in TCRdb shows in-frame clones only, minus some. Of roughly 120,000 clones detected, 85% to 95% appear once; the ten largest clones hold around 7.8%. The specimen comprised peripheral blood, sampled on day 0 of AZD1222 vaccination. These receptors were obtained from an adult in good health.

J is TRBJ1-2 and V is TRBV5-5, with D unresolved. Germline CDR1 is SGHKS and CDR2 is YYEKEE (reference sequence). The CDR3 is 14 amino acids. Trimming took off 1 base at V and 3 bases at J, with 10 bases between the two ends. CDR3 nucleotides: TGTGCCAGCAGCTTGAGTCCCGGCGACTATGGCTACACCTTC. It translates to CASSLSPGDYGYTF.

This chain connects TRBV3-1 (or the pseudogene TRBV3-2) to TRBJ1-1, with D perhaps matching TRBD1 (5 bases). Germline assignment: CDR1 LGHDT and CDR2 YNNKEL (reference sequence). The ends were cut back, 0 bases at V and 5 bases at J, with 19 bases in the middle. There are 17 residues in the CDR3. The CDR3: CASSQERERGRWTEAFF. The CDR3 DNA reads as TGTGCCAGCAGCCAAGAGCGGGAGAGGGGTAGATGGACTGAAGCTTTCTTT.

By share, this clone counts as medium-sized. Germline is not matched at one junction end, which may reflect a read error. The chain carries TRBV3-1 (or the pseudogene TRBV3-2) and TRBJ1-5; TRBD1 matches 8 bases. The CDR3 has 13 amino acids. Germline lookup yields CDR1 LGHDT and CDR2 YNNKEL (reference sequence). The CDR3 DNA is TGTGCCAGCAGCCGGACAGGGAATCCGCCCCAGCATTTT. This translates into CASSRTGNPPQHF.

The chain is built from TRBV28 and TRBJ2-7; 7 nucleotides line up with TRBD2. The length of the CDR3 is 14 residues. V shed 7 bases and J 5 bases; nucleotides not matched to a gene: 11. Germline CDR1 is MDHEN and CDR2 is SYDVKM. CDR3 sequence: CASTPRLGGDEQYF. CDR3 in DNA: TGTGCCAGCACTCCACGACTGGGAGGGGACGAGCAGTACTTC.

The chain couples TRBV7-8 to TRBJ2-1, with D possibly matching TRBD1 (5 bases). Per germline, CDR1 SGHVS and CDR2 FQNEAQ. V was trimmed by 5 bases and J by 3 bases, leaving 8 bases between them. The CDR3 has 13 amino acids. CDR3 bases: TGTGCCAGCAGCCGTGACAGCTACAATGAGCAGTTCTTC. Its translation: CASSRDSYNEQFF.

The chain links TRBV4-1 to TRBJ2-3; 12 nucleotides align to TRBD2. This CDR3 is built from 16 residues. Losses at the gene ends were 4 bases for V and 1 base for J; bases not matched to a gene: 3. The germline V gene encodes CDR1 MGHRA and CDR2 YSYEKL. DNA of the CDR3: TGCGCCAGCAGCCTTCGGACTAGCGGGGGCACAGATACGCAGTATTTT. It specifies CASSLRTSGGTDTQYF.

CDR3 in amino acids: CASSLWQSGANVLTF. The CDR3 nucleotides are TGCGCCAGCAGCTTGTGGCAGTCTGGGGCCAACGTCCTGACTTTC. The chain recombines TRBV5-1 with TRBJ2-6; D is undetermined. Trimming removed 1 base from V and 1 base from J, with 6 bases in between. The CDR3 is made up of 15 amino acids. Looked up from germline, CDR1 is SGHRS and CDR2 is YFSETQ. The whole variable domain, filled in from reference TRBV5-1 and TRBJ2-6, reads KAGVTQTPRYLIKTRGQQVTLSCSPISGHRSVSWYQQTPGQGLQFLFEYFSETQRNKGNFPGRFSGRQFSNSRSEMNVSTLELGDSALYLCASSLWQSGANVLTFGAGSRLTVL.

The V and J genes are TRBV19 and TRBJ2-3; tentatively, D is TRBD2 (5 bases). CDR1 is LNHDA, CDR2 SQIVND, per germline (reference sequence). The CDR3 length is 17 residues. Trimming left V 2 bases short and J 0 bases short, with 15 bases between. CDR3 sequence (DNA): TGTGCCAGTAGTATACCTCCGGGAACTTCAAGCACAGATACGCAGTATTTT. Protein sequence: CASSIPPGTSSTDTQYF.

The rearrangement links TRBV5-4 to TRBJ1-4; possibly TRBD1 for D (6 bases). The CDR3 is made up of 15 amino acids. Germline V gene sequence: CDR1 SGHNT, CDR2 YYREEE (reference sequence). Trimming took 7 bases from V and 0 from J, leaving 13 bases between them. CDR3 DNA sequence: TGTGCCAGCTCGCCCGGGGGCCCAACTAATGAAAAACTGTTTTTT. It yields the protein CASSPGGPTNEKLFF.

V gene TRBV29-1 combines with J gene TRBJ2-7, with D perhaps TRBD2 (7 bases). The CDR3 covers 13 residues. V dropped 7 bases and J dropped 6 bases, with 19 bases sitting between them. The germline CDR1 and CDR2 sequences are SQVTM and ANQGSEA. The CDR3 protein is CSARRGAGAEQYF. The CDR3 bases are TGCAGCGCCCGACGGGGGGCAGGGGCCGAGCAGTACTTC.

This rearrangement joins TRBV5-4 to TRBJ2-3; D is unclear. The V gene lost 0 bases and the J gene lost 4 bases, with 3 bases spanning the gap. Germline V gene sequence: CDR1 SGHNT, CDR2 YYREEE (reference sequence). The CDR3 runs 12 residues. For the CDR3, the DNA is TGTGCCAGCAGCTTGGTTGCAGATACGCAGTATTTT. Translation: CASSLVADTQYF.

V is TRBV7-3 and J is TRBJ1-1; unclear D gene. The CDR3 is 13 amino acids. V lost 3 bases, J lost 0 bases, and 5 bases lay in between. Germline CDR1 and CDR2: SGHTA and FQGTGA. The CDR3 spells CASSFGMNTEAFF. DNA of the CDR3: TGTGCCAGCAGCTTCGGGATGAACACTGAAGCTTTCTTT.

A remark on this clone: This CDR3 is also generated by other DNA sequences in the sample. The chain employs TRBV4-2 and TRBJ1-5; 7 positions agree with TRBD1. Germline trimming cut 2 bases from V and 4 bases from J; bases unmatched to any gene: 2. Germline CDR1 is LGHNA and CDR2 is YNFKEQ. The CDR3 is 14 residues long. CDR3 sequence reads: CASSQQGDNQPQHF. CDR3 bases: TGTGCCAGCAGCCAACAGGGGGATAATCAGCCCCAGCATTTT.

The rearrangement uses TRBV2 and TRBJ1-6; D is ambiguous. The CDR3 loop spans 14 amino acids. Deletions cut 6 bases from V and 6 bases from J, with 12 bases between. Germline V gene sequence: CDR1 SNHLY, CDR2 FYNNEI. The CDR3 DNA follows: TGTGCCAGCAGCGGCCGGGGATCTAATTCACCCCTCCACTTT. Residues: CASSGRGSNSPLHF.

This sequence joins TRBV5-1 and TRBJ1-1, with 7 bases lining up with TRBD1. CDR1 SGHRS and CDR2 YFSETQ come from the germline V gene. V lost 4 bases and J lost 4; bases outside the gene matches: 4. This CDR3 has 13 amino acids. This chain's CDR3 is CASSEGAGTEAFF. The CDR3 DNA reads TGCGCCAGCAGCGAGGGGGCAGGCACTGAAGCTTTCTTT.

This clone was detected a few times. This chain connects TRBV11-2 to TRBJ2-3, with a weak D call TRBD2 (6 bases). The V gene's germline CDR1 is SGHAT and CDR2 FQNNGV. V shed 5 bases and J shed 8 bases, with 11 bases lying between them. The CDR3 has 12 amino acids. In nucleotides, the CDR3 is TGTGCCAGCAGCCAGCCTAGCGCTACGCAGTATTTT. Residues: CASSQPSATQYF.

In DNA form, the CDR3 reads TGTGCCAGCAGCTTGGCCAATATGGGCCAGGGTCTGGCTTTCTTT. Amino acids: CASSLANMGQGLAFF. The V gene is TRBV5-6, the J gene TRBJ1-1, with D possibly matching TRBD1 (5 bases). Germline lookup yields CDR1 SGHDT and CDR2 YYEEEE. The CDR3 contains 15 residues. Trimming took off 0 bases at V and 11 bases at J, with 20 bases between the two ends.

The chain carries TRBV7-9 and TRBJ1-4; D remains unclear. Germline CDR1 and CDR2: SEHNR and FQNEAQ (reference sequence). V lost 6 bases, J lost 8 bases, and 10 bases lay in between. The CDR3 is made up of 12 amino acids. CDR3 nucleotide sequence: TGTGCCAGCAGTGGCGGCCGAGAAAAACTGTTTTTT. It codes for CASSGGREKLFF. Using reference TRBV7-9 and TRBJ1-4 for the parts outside the CDR3, the full variable domain is DTGVSQNPRHKITKRGQNVTFRCDPISEHNRLYWYRQTLGQGPEFLTYFQNEAQLEKSRLLSDRFSAERPKGSFSTLEIQRTEQGDSAMYLCASSGGREKLFFGSGTQLSVL.